A selection of T cell receptor beta chains follows, all from one sample in a study of shared clonotypes between healthy human individuals. Libraries were prepared by immunoSEQ multiplex PCR; TCRdb keeps only in-frame clonotypes and omits some of them. The table lists approximately 620,000 clones, around 97% of them singletons. Sequenced: naive CD4+ T cells sorted from blood. Receptors originate from a woman aged 30 to 39 in good health. The CDR3 runs from the conserved cysteine through the conserved F or W. The order of the fields is D gene, J gene, V gene, clone size, CDR3 DNA, CDR3 protein. A D gene is named only where the DNA matches it firmly. The listing skips clone size in some rows; elsewhere it reads once, few, many or a size class.

d_gene: TRBD2
j_gene: TRBJ2-7
v_gene: TRBV6-1
abundance: once
CDR3nt: TGTGCCAGCAGCCCTAGCGGGAAATCCTACGAGCAGTACTTC
CDR3aa: CASSPSGKSYEQYF

d_gene: NA
j_gene: TRBJ1-1
v_gene: TRBV11-3
abundance: NA
CDR3nt: TGTGCCAGCAGCTTAGTCGGGGCGACTGAAGCTTTCTTT
CDR3aa: CASSLVGATEAFF

d_gene: TRBD2
j_gene: TRBJ2-3
v_gene: TRBV7-6
abundance: NA
CDR3nt: TGTGCCAGCAGCTTCTGGACTAGCGGAAACACAGATACGCAGTATTTT
CDR3aa: CASSFWTSGNTDTQYF

d_gene: NA
j_gene: TRBJ2-1
v_gene: TRBV11-2
abundance: NA
CDR3nt: TGTGCCAGCAGCTTTTCTTTTGAGGGCATAATTGAGCAGTTCTTC
CDR3aa: CASSFSFEGIIEQFF

d_gene: NA
j_gene: TRBJ2-1
v_gene: TRBV7-3
abundance: NA
CDR3nt: TGTGCCAGCAGCCCCCAGGGGAGACGTTACGGTGAGCAGTTCTTC
CDR3aa: CASSPQGRRYGEQFF

d_gene: NA
j_gene: TRBJ2-7
v_gene: TRBV7-3
abundance: NA
CDR3nt: TGTGCCAGCAGCTTAAACACGGTCGTCGGCGAGCAGTACTTC
CDR3aa: CASSLNTVVGEQYF

d_gene: NA
j_gene: TRBJ1-1
v_gene: TRBV27
abundance: NA
CDR3nt: TGTGCCAGCAGACCGGGACAATATATCACTGAAGCTTTCTTT
CDR3aa: CASRPGQYITEAFF

d_gene: TRBD1
j_gene: TRBJ2-5
v_gene: TRBV5-1
abundance: NA
CDR3nt: TGCGCCAGCAGTGCAGGGGGTGCGGAAGAGACCCAGTACTTC
CDR3aa: CASSAGGAEETQYF

d_gene: NA
j_gene: TRBJ2-2
v_gene: TRBV5-1
abundance: NA
CDR3nt: TGCGCCAGCAGCTGGGAACCGGGACCTACGAACACCGGGGAGCTGTTTTTT
CDR3aa: CASSWEPGPTNTGELFF

d_gene: TRBD1
j_gene: TRBJ1-4
v_gene: TRBV5-6
abundance: NA
CDR3nt: TGTGCCAGCAGACCCAGGACAGGGCGAAGGGAAAAACTGTTTTTT
CDR3aa: CASRPRTGRREKLFF

d_gene: NA
j_gene: TRBJ2-1
v_gene: TRBV5-1
abundance: NA
CDR3nt: TGCGCCAGCAGCTTGGGGACAGAACAAAATGAGCAGTTCTTC
CDR3aa: CASSLGTEQNEQFF

d_gene: NA
j_gene: TRBJ2-3
v_gene: TRBV10-3
abundance: NA
CDR3nt: TGTGCCATCAGTGGGTTTAGCGAGTCCACAGATACGCAGTATTTT
CDR3aa: CAISGFSESTDTQYF

d_gene: NA
j_gene: TRBJ1-3
v_gene: TRBV29-1
abundance: NA
CDR3nt: TGCAGCGTGTCGGGCTTCTCTGGAAACACCATATATTTT
CDR3aa: CSVSGFSGNTIYF

d_gene: TRBD2
j_gene: TRBJ2-4
v_gene: TRBV28
abundance: NA
CDR3nt: TGTGCCAGCAGACTAGCGCTTGCCAAAAACATTCAGTACTTC
CDR3aa: CASRLALAKNIQYF

d_gene: NA
j_gene: TRBJ2-2
v_gene: TRBV25-1
abundance: NA
CDR3nt: TGTGCCAGCAGTGGGTACAGGGAAACCGGGGAGCTGTTTTTT
CDR3aa: CASSGYRETGELFF

d_gene: TRBD2
j_gene: TRBJ2-3
v_gene: TRBV7-2
abundance: NA
CDR3nt: TGTGCCAGCAGCTTAGCGGGGACTAGCGGGAGAAATACGCAGTATTTT
CDR3aa: CASSLAGTSGRNTQYF

d_gene: NA
j_gene: TRBJ2-5
v_gene: TRBV5-4
abundance: NA
CDR3nt: TGTGCCAGCAGCTCCCCGCAGGGCACGGAGACCCAGTACTTC
CDR3aa: CASSSPQGTETQYF

d_gene: NA
j_gene: TRBJ1-4
v_gene: TRBV28
abundance: NA
CDR3nt: TGTGCCAGCAGTCTAGACCAAGAAAAACTGTTTTTT
CDR3aa: CASSLDQEKLFF

d_gene: NA
j_gene: TRBJ2-7
v_gene: TRBV28
abundance: NA
CDR3nt: TGTGCCAGCACCCAGGGGGGCGCCTCCTACGAGCAGTACTTC
CDR3aa: CASTQGGASYEQYF

d_gene: NA
j_gene: TRBJ1-1
v_gene: TRBV28
abundance: NA
CDR3nt: TGTGCCAGCAGTTTACTGAAGAACATGAACACTGAAGCTTTCTTT
CDR3aa: CASSLLKNMNTEAFF

d_gene: TRBD2
j_gene: TRBJ2-7
v_gene: TRBV28
abundance: NA
CDR3nt: TGTGCCAGCAGCCCCAGGACTAGCGGGAGGCACGAGCAGTACTTC
CDR3aa: CASSPRTSGRHEQYF

d_gene: NA
j_gene: TRBJ2-1
v_gene: TRBV9
abundance: NA
CDR3nt: TGTGCCAGCAGCGTAGATTATGAGAGACCCACCTCCTACAATGAGCAGTTCTTC
CDR3aa: CASSVDYERPTSYNEQFF

d_gene: TRBD2
j_gene: TRBJ2-7
v_gene: TRBV10-3
abundance: NA
CDR3nt: TGTGCCATCAGTGCTACTAGCGGGGACTCCTACGAGCAGTACTTC
CDR3aa: CAISATSGDSYEQYF

d_gene: TRBD2
j_gene: TRBJ2-5
v_gene: TRBV5-4
abundance: once
CDR3nt: TGTGCCAGCGGGCTAGCGGGGGGAGAGACCCAGTACTTC
CDR3aa: CASGLAGGETQYF

d_gene: NA
j_gene: TRBJ2-2
v_gene: TRBV19
abundance: NA
CDR3nt: TGTGCCAGTAGTACAGAGAACACCGGGGAGCTGTTTTTT
CDR3aa: CASSTENTGELFF

d_gene: NA
j_gene: TRBJ2-5
v_gene: TRBV27
abundance: once
CDR3nt: TGTGCCAGCAGTTTACTTGCGGGTAGCCTACAGGGCAGGGAGACCCAGTACTTC
CDR3aa: CASSLLAGSLQGRETQYF

d_gene: NA
j_gene: TRBJ1-4
v_gene: TRBV7-9
abundance: NA
CDR3nt: TGTGCCAGCAGCTTTAGTCTCTGGGGGTGGAGTGAAAAACTGTTTTTT
CDR3aa: CASSFSLWGWSEKLFF

d_gene: NA
j_gene: TRBJ1-2
v_gene: TRBV19
abundance: NA
CDR3nt: TGTGCCAGTAGTTCAAACTATGGCTACACCTTC
CDR3aa: CASSSNYGYTF

d_gene: NA
j_gene: TRBJ2-2
v_gene: TRBV6-4
abundance: once
CDR3nt: TGTGCCAGCAGTGACAGCTTTCTAACCGGGGAGCTGTTTTTT
CDR3aa: CASSDSFLTGELFF

d_gene: NA
j_gene: TRBJ2-1
v_gene: TRBV11-2
abundance: NA
CDR3nt: TGTGCCAGCCATCGAGCCCCGGTTTACAATGAGCAGTTCTTC
CDR3aa: CASHRAPVYNEQFF

d_gene: NA
j_gene: TRBJ2-7
v_gene: TRBV11-2
abundance: NA
CDR3nt: TGTGCCAGCAGCTTAGAACTGGGGGCCTACGAGCAGTACTTC
CDR3aa: CASSLELGAYEQYF

d_gene: NA
j_gene: TRBJ1-5
v_gene: TRBV4-2
abundance: NA
CDR3nt: TGTGCCAGCAGCCAAGTTAGGACAGATAGCAATCAGCCCCAGCATTTT
CDR3aa: CASSQVRTDSNQPQHF

d_gene: NA
j_gene: TRBJ2-5
v_gene: TRBV29-1
abundance: once
CDR3nt: TGCAGCGTTGAGTCTGGACGGAAGAAAGAGACCCAGTACTTC
CDR3aa: CSVESGRKKETQYF

d_gene: NA
j_gene: TRBJ2-6
v_gene: TRBV5-4
abundance: NA
CDR3nt: TGTGCCAGCAGCTTGGGGGCCCCGGGGTCTGGGGCCAACGTCCTGACTTTC
CDR3aa: CASSLGAPGSGANVLTF

d_gene: NA
j_gene: TRBJ1-2
v_gene: TRBV15
abundance: NA
CDR3nt: TGTGCCACCAGCAGAGGCGCTCCTTTCGTGGGATTCGGCTATGGCTACACCTTC
CDR3aa: CATSRGAPFVGFGYGYTF

d_gene: TRBD2
j_gene: TRBJ2-1
v_gene: TRBV10-3
abundance: NA
CDR3nt: TGTGCCATCAGCAATGGTCATACTAGCGGGTACGGTGAGCAGTTCTTC
CDR3aa: CAISNGHTSGYGEQFF

d_gene: NA
j_gene: TRBJ2-5
v_gene: TRBV11-2
abundance: NA
CDR3nt: TGTGCCAGCAGCTCGACAGAGCAAGAGACCCAGTACTTC
CDR3aa: CASSSTEQETQYF

d_gene: TRBD2
j_gene: TRBJ2-7
v_gene: TRBV7-9
abundance: NA
CDR3nt: TGTGCCAGCAGCTTCACTAGCGGGAGCTACGAGCAGTACTTC
CDR3aa: CASSFTSGSYEQYF

d_gene: NA
j_gene: TRBJ1-3
v_gene: TRBV7-2
abundance: NA
CDR3nt: TGTGCCAGCAGCCCTCGAGTCTGGGAGAACACCATATATTTT
CDR3aa: CASSPRVWENTIYF